This TCR beta chain was retrieved from a study of cytomegalovirus exposure and HLA in healthy donors. General study points: Most TCR sequences were uncommon, yet certain public TCRs appeared in many donors. Subsequent analysis revealed that first-cohort TCR clusters tended to co-occur in the 130 or so validation repertoires. Some TCR beta chains (approximately 180 of them) were listed as cytomegalovirus-associated. Both high specificity and high sensitivity reportedly marked the classifier's diagnosis of cytomegalovirus status.

This clone was seen a few times. Its antigen is not identified. The method was immunoSEQ multiplex PCR; TCRdb's version includes in-frame clones alone and lacks a portion of them. The data contain roughly 60,000 clones, about 93% of them singletons. V lost 3 bases and J lost 4; bases outside the gene matches: 2. The germline gives CDR1 SNHLY, CDR2 FYNNEI. CDR3 length: 14 residues. The rearrangement links TRBV2 to TRBJ2-2; 7 bases map to TRBD1. The sequencing input was PBMCs. This sequence originates from a man aged 18 to 35 in good health and CMV-seronegative. CDR3 sequence: CASSEYRGTGELFF. The CDR3 coding sequence is TGTGCCAGCAGTGAGTACAGGGGCACCGGGGAGCTGTTTTTT.